This T cell receptor beta chain is drawn from a study of T cell responses to AZD1222 COVID-19 vaccine. Trimming shortened V by 2 bases and J by 7 bases, and 12 bases separated the two germline ends. The germline V gene encodes CDR1 MNHEY and CDR2 SMNVEV (reference sequence). This CDR3 region has 14 residues. Assay used: immunoSEQ multiplex PCR; TCRdb lists only in-frame clones, some missing. The sample contains around 150,000 clones, approximately 89% of which appear only once. This sequence joins TRBV27 and TRBJ1-5; D ambiguous. This receptor was obtained from an adult in good health. Sequenced material: peripheral blood, taken on day 0 of AZD1222 vaccination. Here the CDR3 reads CASSLKPGGQPQHF. The CDR3 DNA sequence: TGTGCCAGCAGTTTAAAACCTGGAGGGCAGCCCCAGCATTTT.